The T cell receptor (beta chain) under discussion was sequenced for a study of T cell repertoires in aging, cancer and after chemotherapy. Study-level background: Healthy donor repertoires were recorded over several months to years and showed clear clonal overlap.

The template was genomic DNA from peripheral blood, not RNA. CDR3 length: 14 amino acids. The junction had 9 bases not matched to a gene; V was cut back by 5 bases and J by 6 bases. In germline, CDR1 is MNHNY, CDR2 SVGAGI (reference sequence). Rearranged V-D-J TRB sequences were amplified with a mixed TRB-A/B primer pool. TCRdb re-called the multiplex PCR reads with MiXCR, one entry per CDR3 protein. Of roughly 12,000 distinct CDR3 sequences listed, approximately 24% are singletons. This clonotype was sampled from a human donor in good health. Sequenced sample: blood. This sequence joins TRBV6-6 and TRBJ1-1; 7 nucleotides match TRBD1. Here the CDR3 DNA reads TGTGCCAGCAGTGCCCGGGACAGATACGCTGAAGCTTTCTTT. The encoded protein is CASSARDRYAEAFF.